Sequencing of this TCR beta chain was carried out in a study of blood T cell repertoires in COVID-19 (dated by TCRdb to 2020 to 2022). Study-wide context: Samples from collaborators originated in the United States, Italy and Spain and spanned both the acute and convalescent phases of COVID-19. The prospective study material was composed of cDNA or gDNA derived from T cells, B-cell-depleted T cells, or PBMCs. The dataset comprised deeply sampled blood TCRbeta repertoires from subjects exposed to, actively infected with, or recovered from COVID-19. The repertoires were released in a freely available public database meant as a resource for research on the immune response to SARS-CoV-2. The samples were drawn from two sources: the first 160 participants of the ongoing ImmuneRACE study, and some 1,300 subjects contributed by 6 global collaborators. The sample metadata nearly always contained a de-identified subject ID, COVID-19 status, age in years and sex. Where available, HLA class I and class II types were taken from metadata supplied by the sample provider and were not determined by assay-based typing. Summary of the overall study and its limitations: The amount of clinical and demographic metadata varied by source and participant and was provided uncurated.

TCRbeta CDR3 regions were amplified from genomic DNA by means of the immunoSEQ Assay, a bias-controlled multiplex PCR. The paper's data handling went like this. The number of nucleated cells in each sample was estimated from the amplification of reference gene primers within the assay. To quantify the absolute abundance of each unique TCRbeta CDR3 rearrangement, sequence reads were collapsed and filtered. Productive Simpson clonality was computed per sample as the square root of Simpson's diversity index over productive rearrangements. As stored in TCRdb, this immuneACCESS dataset retains in-frame rearrangements with V and J assigned. A fraction of the clones does not appear; measured against another copy, unresolved V genes explain less than half of the discrepancy, and the remainder lacks a known reason. Clone size and the V and J calls come from that table; the DNA yielded D and trimming. The sample yields 60,000 to 75,000 clones; around 80% were counted once. Of the sample, roughly 6% falls within the top ten clones.

Each collaborating institution followed its own protocols to collect whole blood in K2EDTA tubes. For TCRbeta analysis, collaborators shipped samples as frozen whole blood, isolated PBMCs, or DNA extracted from either of those sample types. In regard to this clone: No antigen is known for it. No much larger clone exists at a distance of one base, and base qualities are not known.

Compared with germline, V lacks 8 bases and J lacks 3 bases; bases without a gene match: 16. The germline V gene (reference sequence) supplies CDR1 MNHEY and CDR2 SMNVEV. The CDR3, from cysteine to phenylalanine, totals 17 residues. Here the CDR3 DNA is all that survives: 51 bases in frame from base 1. The sequence came from a woman between 70 and 85 years old with acute or convalescent COVID-19. The chain employs TRBV27 and TRBJ1-5; 7 central nucleotides agree with TRBD1. The sequenced sample consisted of peripheral blood. The base sequence is TGTGCCAGCGCTAGGGGGCAGGGACAGATTAACAATCAGCCCCAGCATTTT. It translates to CASARGQGQINNQPQHF.